This T cell receptor (beta chain) was profiled in a study of T-cell memory formation after mild COVID-19. CDR1 SGHAT and CDR2 FQNNGV come from the germline V gene. The CDR3 totals 14 residues. Trimming pared 7 bases from V and 4 bases from J, leaving 14 bases between. Constant-segment-primed 5'RACE gave TCR alpha and TCR beta cDNA libraries with sample barcodes and UMIs. TCRdb analysed the 5' RACE reads with MiXCR anew, one entry per CDR3 protein. Of roughly 150,000 distinct CDR3 sequences listed, roughly 15% were seen once; the top ten hold 13% to 15%. This clonotype was observed a handful of times. What it recognizes is unknown. Study-level findings and limits: The SARS-CoV-2 specificity of second-wave clones reaching peak at day 37 remained unverified. Some SARS-CoV-2-responding clones were already detected in memory before infection. Whereas later expanders leaned CD4+, clones contracting day 15 to 85 showed a balanced CD4/CD8 makeup.

This sequence originates from an adult woman who had mild COVID-19 (a few samples of this study predate the infection). Cell type and time point are not known. The chain couples TRBV11-2 to TRBJ2-1; D gene unclear. Source material: PBMCs or a T cell subset sorted from them (not recorded which). Here the CDR3 DNA reads TGTGCCAGCATGGAAGAGGTCCTTTACAATGAGCAGTTCTTC. Translation gives CASMEEVLYNEQFF.